Listed here is a single T cell receptor (beta chain). This sample was taken from a study of blood T cell repertoires in COVID-19. At the level of the study: The United States, Italy and Spain were the sources of the acute and convalescent COVID-19 samples. The analysed material was cDNA or gDNA that came from T cells, B-cell-depleted T cells, or PBMCs.

Germline V lookup: CDR1 SGHNT, CDR2 YYREEE (reference sequence). Losses at the gene ends were 2 bases for V and 3 bases for J; bases not matched to a gene: 5. This CDR3 contains 15 residues. Per the study methods: Nucleated cell number was recorded as an estimate derived from reference gene primer amplification. The data were produced by immunoSEQ multiplex PCR, yet TCRdb's version contains in-frame clones alone and is incomplete. The DNA gave D and trimming, while V, J and clone size come from that table. Of under 350,000 clones listed, 90% were seen once; the top ten hold nearly 7%. The chain uses TRBV5-4 and TRBJ2-1; 7 bases map to TRBD2. Sequenced input: peripheral blood. This TCR was sampled from a woman in her 30s with COVID-19, enrolled during active disease. Here the CDR3 reads CASSFGGRYYNEQFF. In DNA, the CDR3 is TGTGCCAGCAGCTTTGGCGGGAGATACTACAATGAGCAGTTCTTC.